This TCR beta chain emerged from a study of T cells in localized non-small cell lung cancer. General study points: Adjacent lung exhibited a median of 57 among the 100 most abundant tumor clones. Heterogeneity remains possible, as sequencing covered one tumor region only. In uninvolved adjacent lung, T cell clonality reached its highest value, exceeding tumor. Overall survival was longer when the density of T cells in the blood was higher.

Germline-derived CDR1 and CDR2 are SSHAT and FNYEAQ (reference sequence). The CDR3 is 12 residues long. Profiled with immunoSEQ multiplex PCR; TCRdb holds only in-frame clones, not every one. The data contain 65,000 to 90,000 clones, around 82% of them singletons. Worth noting for this clone: Its specificity is unknown. The germline gene is not matched at one end of the junction; a read error may be the cause.

This material consisted of PBMCs, taken before any cancer treatment. The receptor comes from a man aged 40-75 years with stage II squamous cell lung carcinoma. The V gene is TRBV7-7, the J gene TRBJ2-5; D ambiguous. The CDR3 DNA sequence: TGTGCTAGCAGCCAGAACCGAGAGACCCAGTACTTC. Protein sequence: CASSQNRETQYF.